This record covers a single T cell receptor beta chain. The sample holds a few counts of this clonotype. What antigen it recognizes has not been identified. No base qualities exist here, and no much larger clone lies one base off it. TCR beta repertoires were profiled from peripheral blood of approximately 13 young patients with multiple sclerosis to demonstrate the VDJtools post-analysis software. The multiple sclerosis patients were children and adolescents ranging in age from roughly 6 to 15 years. These data originate in a study of post-analysis software for immune sequencing data (dated by TCRdb to about 2015). Regarding the study in general: The recorded disease courses included relapsing-remitting, secondary progressive and progressive-relapsing multiple sclerosis, and some patients had no subtype annotation. A subset of samples was prepared in parallel using single-end sample barcoding, then pooled and co-amplified after Illumina adapter ligation. The multiple sclerosis patient repertoires were compared with approximately 11 previously published healthy control repertoires from donors aged about 6 to 26 years. What the work shows at the level of the full study, not this receptor alone: The control group was slightly older than the multiple sclerosis patient group. Compared with controls, multiple sclerosis patients had significantly lower normalized Chao1 diversity, a finding suggesting substantial peripheral T-cell clonal expansion. Direct clustering with F measure revealed strong co-clustering of samples prepared in the same batch, which led to a batch-effect correction.

The library was produced with PCR. Sequencing instrument: Illumina HiSeq 2500. To reduce PCR and sequencing biases, unique molecular identifiers were incorporated into the TCR beta cDNA libraries. Roughly 0.5 million cDNA molecules were obtained per 1 to 10 million input T cells, so each molecule approximated one T cell. The patient libraries were prepared and sequenced with the same protocol used for the earlier healthy control dataset. Samples belonging to the same batch were prepared together, multiplexed and sequenced on a shared HiSeq lane. Turning to the authors' computational methods: Raw barcoded reads were processed with MIGEC, and single-read molecular identifier groups were discarded before consensus assembly and CDR3 extraction. Clonotype tables were post-analysed with VDJtools, and diversity was normalized by down-sampling all datasets to the smallest sample size. To correct batch-related cross-sample contamination, repertoire overlap clustering matched CDR3 amino acid sequences but not nucleotide sequences. TCRdb reprocessing: public reads trimmed at Q25 with fastp, clones called with MiXCR, in-frame beta chains kept. Each CDR3 protein appears once, grouped with its most common genes and DNA. For this entry, the V and J calls and clone size follow TCRdb and not the study's own pipeline. For this sample the table gives roughly 410,000 distinct CDR3 sequences, of which less than 35% were detected only once. Of the sample, roughly an eighth is held by the ten largest clones.

The sample comprised blood. This TCR was sampled from a girl aged 10-17 years with multiple sclerosis.

The CDR3: CASSLGAGRGYTF. Here is the DNA: TGTGCCAGCAGCTTAGGGGCAGGAAGGGGCTACACCTTC. The rearrangement combines TRBV11-2 with TRBJ1-2; no D gene can be assigned with confidence. CDR1 and CDR2, per the germline V gene, are SGHAT and FQNNGV. Deletion took 1 base off V and 8 bases off J, with a span of 11 bases between the germline ends. Measured from the cysteine to the phenylalanine, the CDR3 is 13 residues long. CDR3 DNA only is kept here, 39 bases in frame from base 1.